The clone carrying this T cell receptor (beta chain) was seen a few times. What it binds is unknown. These data are taken from a study of regulatory T cells in long-lasting Graves disease. Notes on the study in general: Accuracy may have been reduced by the small sample size. Study was limited to peripheral blood, excluding thyroid tissue.

Sample time point: newly diagnosed GD, antithyroid drugs for less than 3 months. Extracted RNA from PBMCs served as the source of the TCR library. It was by American Thyroid Association guidelines that Graves' disease was diagnosed. Patients came from an endocrinology department in Xi'an, China. V was cut by 4 bases and J by 3 bases, with 15 bases left in between. Germline values: CDR1 MGHRA, CDR2 YSYEKL. This CDR3 is 16 amino acids long. Arm-PCR of CDR3 regions with iRepertoire HTBI primers generated TCR beta libraries. From the multiplex PCR reads, TCRdb called clonotypes with MiXCR, one entry per CDR3 protein. The sample has around 400,000 distinct CDR3 sequences, less than 20% seen once.

The V call is TRBV4-1, the J call TRBJ2-2; D perhaps matches TRBD2 (6 bases). The origin of this receptor is a female donor with Graves disease. The sample was peripheral blood mononuclear cells (PBMCs), taken at new diagnosis, from a patient treated with antithyroid drugs. The DNA for the CDR3 is TGCGCCAGCAGCCCTATAGCGGTAACGGACACCGGGGAGCTGTTTTTT. As protein: CASSPIAVTDTGELFF.